One and the same sample provided the 23 T cell receptor beta chains below, sequenced in a study of preoperative IRX-2 immunotherapy in early breast cancer. Treatment in this sample: preoperative locoregional IRX-2 cytokine immunotherapy. Sequencing was performed with immunoSEQ multiplex PCR; in TCRdb, only in-frame clones are kept and a portion is missing. Found here are under 40,000 clones, roughly nine tenths of them singletons; the top ten hold about 1.5%. Sequenced here: tumor tissue, sampled after IRX-2 immunotherapy. These receptors came from a human donor with breast cancer.

V and J are TRBV22-1 and TRBJ1-1; the DNA was not compared with TRBD1, the D call given in the table. TRBV22-1 is reported as a pseudogene. The CDR3 spans 13 residues. The CDR3 loop reads CASKGQENTEAFF. DNA of the CDR3: TGTGCCAGCAAGGGACAGGAGAACACTGAAGCTTTCTTT.

The V gene is TRBV19, the J gene TRBJ2-1; D ambiguous. Germline assignment: CDR1 LNHDA and CDR2 SQIVND (reference sequence). There are 15 residues in the CDR3. V was clipped by 3 bases and J by 7 bases, with 16 bases between them. The CDR3 DNA is TGTGCCAGTAGTATGAACCCTCCTGGGTTGAATGAGCAGTTCTTC. This codes for CASSMNPPGLNEQFF.

This clone was seen a handful of times. The J gene is TRBJ1-1, the V gene TRBV28; no reliable D call. Germline lookup yields CDR1 MDHEN and CDR2 SYDVKM. V was clipped by 6 bases and J by 0 bases, with 5 bases between them. The CDR3 is 12 residues long. CDR3 protein: CASSLVNTEAFF. In nucleotides, the CDR3 is TGTGCCAGCAGCCTCGTGAACACTGAAGCTTTCTTT.

This clone was observed a handful of times. The V call is TRBV11-3, the J call TRBJ1-5; D not resolved. Trimming shortened V by 3 bases and J by 0 bases, and 9 bases separated the two germline ends. The CDR3 consists of 15 residues. Germline V lookup: CDR1 SGHNT, CDR2 YENEEA. The CDR3 reads CASSLGVYSNQPQHF. CDR3 coding DNA: TGTGCCAGCAGCTTGGGAGTTTATAGCAATCAGCCCCAGCATTTT.

This clone was recorded a few times. This sequence joins TRBV11-3 and TRBJ1-5, with D unresolved. This CDR3 is built from 14 residues. CDR1 is SGHNT, CDR2 YENEEA, per germline. V was trimmed by 5 bases and J by 6 bases, leaving 14 bases between them. CDR3 amino acids: CASSPTLEIQPQHF. CDR3 DNA: TGTGCCAGCAGCCCCACCCTCGAGATTCAGCCCCAGCATTTT.

The rearrangement joins TRBV6-8 to TRBJ1-6; D is unclear. Trimming shortened V by 0 bases and J by 7 bases, and 16 bases separated the two germline ends. The germline gives CDR1 MNHGY, CDR2 SAAAGT. CDR3 length equals 17 residues. The CDR3 loop is CASSYSKRQNGNSPLHF. The CDR3 nucleotides are TGTGCCAGCAGTTACTCCAAGCGGCAGAACGGAAATTCACCCCTCCACTTT.

This rearrangement joins TRBV6-7 to TRBJ2-6; D ambiguous. TRBV6-7 is recorded as an ORF, its role being uncertain. The CDR3 sequence is 15 residues long. Trimming cost V 2 bases and J 0 bases, with 5 bases left between them. As DNA, the CDR3 is TGTGCCAGCAGTTACGAGAGCTCTGGGGCCAACGTCCTGACTTTC. This codes for CASSYESSGANVLTF.

Concerning this clone itself: At least one nucleotide is ambiguous or was not read, and the resulting amino acid is denoted X. The chain couples TRBV19 to TRBJ1-3, with TRBD1 matching over 7 bases. After removal of 7 bases from V and 0 bases from J, the junction contained 6 bases not matched to a gene. Germline loops: CDR1 LNHDA, CDR2 SQIVND (reference sequence). The CDR3 loop spans 15 amino acids. The CDR3 region is CASTXQGPSGNTIYF. Written as DNA, the CDR3 is TGTGCCAGTACCSGACAGGGCCCCTCTGGAAACACCATATATTTT.

The gene calls are TRBV10-2 and TRBJ2-5, with 9 nucleotides matching TRBD2. J gave up 5 bases and V 7 bases, and 5 bases lay outside the gene matches. The CDR3 runs 13 residues. The germline CDR1 and CDR2 sequences are WSHSY and SAAADI. CDR3 loop: CASKGLAGETQYF. CDR3 bases: TGCGCCAGCAAGGGACTAGCAGGGGAGACCCAGTACTTC.

The genes are TRBV5-1 and TRBJ1-6; 7 bases are shared with TRBD1. V dropped 4 bases and J dropped 7; count of bases not matched to a gene: 11. The germline gives CDR1 SGHRS, CDR2 YFSETQ. The CDR3 extends over 16 amino acids. CDR3 sequence: CASSREGPGGNSPLHF. The CDR3 nucleotides read TGCGCCAGCAGCAGGGAGGGCCCAGGGGGGAATTCACCCCTCCACTTT.

The chain recombines TRBV6-8 with TRBJ1-1; a possible D gene is TRBD1 (5 bases). V was cut by 4 bases and J by 1 base, with 16 bases left in between. Per the germline V gene, CDR1 is MNHGY and CDR2 is SAAAGT. The CDR3 runs 16 residues. The CDR3: CASSSSGGVGNTEAFF. The DNA for the CDR3 is TGTGCCAGCAGTTCCTCTGGGGGTGTTGGGAACACTGAAGCTTTCTTT.

The chain employs TRBV14 and TRBJ1-4; TRBD1 matches 7 bases. The CDR3 consists of 19 residues. V gave up 0 bases and J gave up 5 bases; unmatched junction bases: 15. Germline CDR1 and CDR2: SGHDN and FVKESK. The CDR3 nucleotides are TGTGCCAGCAGCCAAGAAGTTTGGGCCCTGGGACAGTACAATGAAAAACTGTTTTTT. Amino acids: CASSQEVWALGQYNEKLFF.

This chain connects TRBV7-1 to TRBJ1-2; TRBD1 is a possible D gene (5 bases). TRBV7-1 qualifies as an ORF whose function is uncertain. The CDR3 runs 13 residues. Between the trimmed V and J ends, which lost 4 bases and 4 bases, there was a span of 10 bases. The CDR3 DNA follows: TGTGCCAGCAGCTTAGGGGCGTCCTATGGCTACACCTTC. This sequence encodes CASSLGASYGYTF.

V and J are TRBV11-3 and TRBJ1-1; TRBD1 is a possible D gene (5 bases). The CDR3 is 14 residues long. V gave up 3 bases and J gave up 4 bases, with 12 bases separating them. The germline gives CDR1 SGHNT, CDR2 YENEEA. DNA of the CDR3: TGTGCCAGCAGCTTTCAGGGTTCTGGCACTGAAGCTTTCTTT. It yields the protein CASSFQGSGTEAFF.

Concerning this clone: Sequence at one end of the junction differs from germline and may be a read error. The V and J genes are TRBV6-8 and TRBJ2-3; the match to TRBD1 covers 8 bases. Germline-derived CDR1 and CDR2 are MNHGY and SAAAGT. This CDR3 contains 16 residues. The CDR3 DNA reads as TGTGCTAGCAGTCGACAGGGGTCCTCTAGCACAGATACGCAGTATTTT. Translated: CASSRQGSSSTDTQYF.

This clone was recorded only once. The chain recombines TRBV19 with TRBJ1-2; D gene unclear. The CDR3 consists of 15 residues. CDR1 and CDR2 (germline): LNHDA, SQIVND (reference sequence). Trimming removed 10 bases from V and 8 bases from J, with 26 bases in between. The CDR3 loop is CATKTVDFQNSGYTF. For the CDR3, the DNA is TGTGCCACCAAAACGGTGGATTTCCAGAACTCCGGCTACACCTTC. The complete variable domain, with remaining parts taken from reference TRBV19 and TRBJ1-2, reads DGGITQSPKYLFRKEGQNVTLSCEQNLNHDAMYWYRQDPGQGLRLIYYSQIVNDFQKGDIAEGYSVSREKKESFPLTVTSAQKNPTAFYLCATKTVDFQNSGYTFGSGTRLTVV.

The chain uses TRBV18 and TRBJ2-1; D is ambiguous. Germline CDR1 and CDR2: KGHSH and LQKENI. The CDR3 covers 14 residues. V was shortened by 0 bases and J by 8 bases, with 11 bases between the two germline ends. CDR3 residues: CASSPPIQTYEQFF. CDR3 coding DNA: TGTGCCAGCTCACCACCTATACAGACGTATGAGCAGTTCTTC.

The V and J genes are TRBV6-8 and TRBJ2-5, with 14 positions matching TRBD2. Germline-derived CDR1 and CDR2 are MNHGY and SAAAGT. V dropped 5 bases and J dropped 5; count of bases not matched to a gene: 10. This CDR3 has 17 amino acids. CDR3 region: CASSDTGLAGGRETQYF. DNA of the CDR3: TGTGCCAGCAGTGACACTGGACTAGCGGGAGGCAGGGAGACCCAGTACTTC.

J is TRBJ1-1 and V is TRBV6-8; TRBD1 aligns across 7 bases. From germline, CDR1 is MNHGY and CDR2 SAAAGT. CDR3 size: 15 residues. J gave up 4 bases and V 0 bases, and 5 bases lay outside the gene matches. The CDR3 bases are TGTGCCAGCAGTTACTCGATACAGGGGCTCACTGAAGCTTTCTTT. This gives the protein CASSYSIQGLTEAFF.

This clone occurred once. J is TRBJ1-4 and V is TRBV29-1; D remains ambiguous. Deletions cut 1 base from V and 2 bases from J, with 2 bases between. Germline V gene data show CDR1 as SQVTM and CDR2 as ANQGSEA. This CDR3 has 12 amino acids. The CDR3 DNA follows: TGCAGCGTTGAAGGGACTAATGAAAAACTGTTTTTT. Protein: CSVEGTNEKLFF.

The V call is TRBV11-3, the J call TRBJ2-3; D may be TRBD1 or TRBD2 (5 bases each). The CDR3 covers 15 residues. Trimming shortened V by 3 bases and J by 1 base, and 11 bases separated the two germline ends. CDR1 is SGHNT, CDR2 YENEEA, per germline. The CDR3 is CASSLGLGGTDTQYF. The CDR3 DNA is TGTGCCAGCAGCTTGGGGTTGGGGGGCACAGATACGCAGTATTTT.

The rearrangement joins TRBV6-8 to TRBJ1-3; D remains unclear. The V end was cut by 2 bases, the J end by 4 bases, with 6 bases between. The CDR3 has 13 amino acids. Looked up from germline, CDR1 is MNHGY and CDR2 is SAAAGT. This CDR3 is CASSYIGGNTIYF. CDR3 coding DNA: TGTGCCAGCAGTTACATTGGGGGAAACACCATATATTTT.

The chain is built from TRBV19 and TRBJ1-2; D is unresolved. V shed 7 bases and J shed 0 bases, with 15 bases lying between them. The germline gives CDR1 LNHDA, CDR2 SQIVND (reference sequence). The CDR3 is made up of 15 amino acids. CDR3 sequence (DNA): TGTGCCAGTACCTCTGCTCCCCGGGCTAACTATGGCTACACCTTC. It encodes CASTSAPRANYGYTF.